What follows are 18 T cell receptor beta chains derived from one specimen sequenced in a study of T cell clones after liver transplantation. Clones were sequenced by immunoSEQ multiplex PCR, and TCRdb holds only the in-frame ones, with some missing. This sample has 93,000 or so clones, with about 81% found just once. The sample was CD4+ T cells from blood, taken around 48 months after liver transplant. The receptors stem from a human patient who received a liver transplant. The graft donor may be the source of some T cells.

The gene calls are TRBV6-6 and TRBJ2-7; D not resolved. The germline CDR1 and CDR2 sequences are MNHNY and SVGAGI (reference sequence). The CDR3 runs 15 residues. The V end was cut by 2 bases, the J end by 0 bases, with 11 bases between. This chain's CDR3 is CASSYVTTGSYEQYF. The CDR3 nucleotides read TGTGCCAGCAGTTACGTTACCACGGGCTCCTACGAGCAGTACTTC.

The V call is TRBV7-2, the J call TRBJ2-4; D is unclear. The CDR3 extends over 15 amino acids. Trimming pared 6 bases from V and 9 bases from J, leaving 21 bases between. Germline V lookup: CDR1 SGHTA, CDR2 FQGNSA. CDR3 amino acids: CASSDPSLGIGIQYF. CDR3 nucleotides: TGTGCCAGCAGTGACCCGAGTCTAGGGATTGGCATTCAGTACTTC.

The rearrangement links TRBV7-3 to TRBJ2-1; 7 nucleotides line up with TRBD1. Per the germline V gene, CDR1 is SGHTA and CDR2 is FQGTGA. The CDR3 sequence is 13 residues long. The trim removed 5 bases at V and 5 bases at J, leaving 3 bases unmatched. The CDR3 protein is CASSPGTDNEQFF. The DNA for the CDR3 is TGTGCCAGCAGCCCCGGGACAGACAATGAGCAGTTCTTC.

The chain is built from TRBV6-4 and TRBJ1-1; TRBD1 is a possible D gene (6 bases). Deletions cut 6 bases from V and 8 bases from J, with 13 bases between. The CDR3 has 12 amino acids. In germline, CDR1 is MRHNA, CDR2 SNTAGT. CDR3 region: CASRGGGKEAFF. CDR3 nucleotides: TGTGCCAGCAGGGGAGGGGGTAAAGAAGCTTTCTTT.

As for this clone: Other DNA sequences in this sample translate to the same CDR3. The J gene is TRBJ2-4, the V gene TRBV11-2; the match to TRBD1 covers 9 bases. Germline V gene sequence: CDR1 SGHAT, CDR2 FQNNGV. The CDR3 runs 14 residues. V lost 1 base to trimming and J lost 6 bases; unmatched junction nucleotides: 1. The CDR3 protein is CASSLGTGVNIQYF. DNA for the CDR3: TGTGCCAGCAGCTTAGGGACAGGGGTAAACATTCAGTACTTC.

As DNA, the CDR3 is TGTGCCAGCAGTGAATCTCTGGGCATCACTGAAGCTTTCTTT. Its translation is CASSESLGITEAFF. The V gene is TRBV6-1, the J gene TRBJ1-1; D is unclear. The CDR3 length is 14 residues. Looked up from germline, CDR1 is MNHNS and CDR2 is SASEGT. Deletions cut 2 bases from V and 4 bases from J, with 11 bases between.

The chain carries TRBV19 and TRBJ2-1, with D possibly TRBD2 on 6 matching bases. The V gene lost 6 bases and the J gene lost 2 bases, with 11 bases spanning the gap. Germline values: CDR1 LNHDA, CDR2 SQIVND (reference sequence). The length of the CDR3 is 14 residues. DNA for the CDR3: TGTGCCAGTAGACTGGGGGGTGCCTACAATGAGCAGTTCTTC. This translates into CASRLGGAYNEQFF.

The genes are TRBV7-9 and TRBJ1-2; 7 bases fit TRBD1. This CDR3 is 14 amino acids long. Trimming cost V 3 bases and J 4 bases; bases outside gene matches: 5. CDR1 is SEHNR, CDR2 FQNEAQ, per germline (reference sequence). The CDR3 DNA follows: TGTGCCAGCAGCTTCGTACAGGGGAGCTATGGCTACACCTTC. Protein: CASSFVQGSYGYTF.

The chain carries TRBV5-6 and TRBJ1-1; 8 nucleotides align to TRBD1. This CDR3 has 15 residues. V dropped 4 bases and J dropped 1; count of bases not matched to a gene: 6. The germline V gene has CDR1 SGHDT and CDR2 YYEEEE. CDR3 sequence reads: CASSQRTGPNTEAFF. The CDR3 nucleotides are TGTGCCAGCAGCCAAAGGACAGGGCCGAACACTGAAGCTTTCTTT. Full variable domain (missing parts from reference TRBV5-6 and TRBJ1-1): DAGVTQSPTHLIKTRGQQVTLRCSPKSGHDTVSWYQQALGQGPQFIFQYYEEEERQRGNFPDRFSGHQFPNYSSELNVNALLLGDSALYLCASSQRTGPNTEAFFGQGTRLTVV.

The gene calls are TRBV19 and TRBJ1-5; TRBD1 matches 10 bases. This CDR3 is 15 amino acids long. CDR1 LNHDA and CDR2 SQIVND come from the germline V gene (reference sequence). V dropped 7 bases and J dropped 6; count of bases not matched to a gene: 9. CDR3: CASTGRTGGGQPQHF. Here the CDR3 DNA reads TGTGCCAGTACCGGCAGGACAGGGGGTGGTCAGCCCCAGCATTTT. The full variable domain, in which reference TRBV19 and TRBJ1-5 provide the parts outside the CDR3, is DGGITQSPKYLFRKEGQNVTLSCEQNLNHDAMYWYRQDPGQGLRLIYYSQIVNDFQKGDIAEGYSVSREKKESFPLTVTSAQKNPTAFYLCASTGRTGGGQPQHFGDGTRLSIL.

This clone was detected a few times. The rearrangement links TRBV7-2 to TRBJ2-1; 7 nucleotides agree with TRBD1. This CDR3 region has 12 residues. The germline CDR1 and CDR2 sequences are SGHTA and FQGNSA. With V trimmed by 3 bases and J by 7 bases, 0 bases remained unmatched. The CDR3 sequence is CASSFRGNEQFF. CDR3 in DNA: TGTGCCAGCAGCTTCAGGGGGAATGAGCAGTTCTTC.

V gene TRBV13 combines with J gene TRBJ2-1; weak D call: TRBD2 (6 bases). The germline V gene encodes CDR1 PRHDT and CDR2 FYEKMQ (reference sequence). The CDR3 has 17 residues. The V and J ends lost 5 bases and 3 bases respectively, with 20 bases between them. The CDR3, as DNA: TGTGCCAGCAGCCCGCGCCTGGGGGGAGCCCTCTACAATGAGCAGTTCTTC. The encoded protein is CASSPRLGGALYNEQFF.

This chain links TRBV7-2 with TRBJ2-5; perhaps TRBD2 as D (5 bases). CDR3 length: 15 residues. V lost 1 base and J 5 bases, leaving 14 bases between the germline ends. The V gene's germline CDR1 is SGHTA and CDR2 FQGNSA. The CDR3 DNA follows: TGTGCCAGCAGCTTAGAAGTTTCGGGCGGGGAGACCCAGTACTTC. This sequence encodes CASSLEVSGGETQYF. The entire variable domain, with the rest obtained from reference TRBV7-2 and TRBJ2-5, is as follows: GAGVSQSPSNKVTEKGKDVELRCDPISGHTALYWYRQSLGQGLEFLIYFQGNSAPDKSGLPSDRFSAERTGGSVSTLTIQRTQQEDSAVYLCASSLEVSGGETQYFGPGTRLLVL.

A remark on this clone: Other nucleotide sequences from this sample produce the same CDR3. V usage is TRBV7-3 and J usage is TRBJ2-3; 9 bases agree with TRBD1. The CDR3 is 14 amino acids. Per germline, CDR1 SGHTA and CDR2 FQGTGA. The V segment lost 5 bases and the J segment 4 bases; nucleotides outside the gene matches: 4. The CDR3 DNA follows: TGTGCCAGCAGCGGGCGGACAGGGGCAGATACGCAGTATTTT. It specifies CASSGRTGADTQYF.

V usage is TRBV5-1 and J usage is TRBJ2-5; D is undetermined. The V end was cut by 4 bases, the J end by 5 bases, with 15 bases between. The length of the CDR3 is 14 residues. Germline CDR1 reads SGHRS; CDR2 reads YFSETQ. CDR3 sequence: CASSPSRGGETQYF. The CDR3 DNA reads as TGCGCCAGCAGCCCCTCACGAGGTGGCGAGACCCAGTACTTC.

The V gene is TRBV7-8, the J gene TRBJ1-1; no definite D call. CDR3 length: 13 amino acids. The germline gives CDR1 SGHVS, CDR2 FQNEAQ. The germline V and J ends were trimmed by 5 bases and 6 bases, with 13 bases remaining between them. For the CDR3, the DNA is TGTGCCAGCAGCCCGGTTCTGCTCTCTGAAGCTTTCTTT. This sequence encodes CASSPVLLSEAFF.

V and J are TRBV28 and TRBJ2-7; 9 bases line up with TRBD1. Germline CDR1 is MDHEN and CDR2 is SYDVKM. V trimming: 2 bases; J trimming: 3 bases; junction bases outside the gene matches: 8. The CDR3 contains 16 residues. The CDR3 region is CASSLRDRVFNYEQYF. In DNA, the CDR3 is TGTGCCAGCAGTTTACGGGACAGGGTCTTCAACTACGAGCAGTACTTC.

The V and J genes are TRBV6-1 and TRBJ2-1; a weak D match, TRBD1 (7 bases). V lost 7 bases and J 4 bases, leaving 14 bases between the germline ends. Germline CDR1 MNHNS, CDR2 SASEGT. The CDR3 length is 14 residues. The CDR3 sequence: CASTARGEYNEQFF. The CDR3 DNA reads TGTGCCAGCACGGCCAGGGGGGAGTACAATGAGCAGTTCTTC.